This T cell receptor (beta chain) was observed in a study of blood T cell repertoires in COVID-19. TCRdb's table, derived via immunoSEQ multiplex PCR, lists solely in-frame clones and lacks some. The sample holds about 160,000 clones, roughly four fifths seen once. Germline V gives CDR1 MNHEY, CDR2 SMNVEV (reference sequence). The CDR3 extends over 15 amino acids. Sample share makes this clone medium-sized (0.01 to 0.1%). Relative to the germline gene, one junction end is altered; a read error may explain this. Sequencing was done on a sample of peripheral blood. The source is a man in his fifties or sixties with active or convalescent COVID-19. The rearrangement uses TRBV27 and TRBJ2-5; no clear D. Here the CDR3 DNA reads TGTGCCAGCAGTTTAGCAGGTCAGGCACAAGTGACCCAGTACTTC. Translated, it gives CASSLAGQAQVTQYF.